This T cell receptor (beta chain) originates from a study of T-cell reconstitution after alpha-beta-depleted transplantation in children. This clonotype was seen at least ten times. The TCRbeta library was prepared with unique molecular identifiers. TCRdb used MiXCR to reprocess the PCR reads, holding one entry per CDR3 protein. This table has 80,000 to 95,000 distinct CDR3 sequences, approximately 9.2% appearing once. The V and J ends lost 2 bases and 3 bases respectively, with 10 bases between them. Germline-derived CDR1 and CDR2 are SGHTA and FQGNSA. The CDR3 contains 15 residues. The TCR originated in a human donor who donated a stem cell graft to a child with congenital amegakaryocytic thrombocytopenia. V gene TRBV7-2 combines with J gene TRBJ2-2, with D perhaps TRBD1 (5 bases). Sequences were derived from PBMCs from the stem cell graft donor, sampled from the stem cell graft. The CDR3 reads CASSLRARDTGELFF. The CDR3 nucleotides are TGTGCCAGCAGCTTAAGGGCCAGGGACACCGGGGAGCTGTTTTTT.